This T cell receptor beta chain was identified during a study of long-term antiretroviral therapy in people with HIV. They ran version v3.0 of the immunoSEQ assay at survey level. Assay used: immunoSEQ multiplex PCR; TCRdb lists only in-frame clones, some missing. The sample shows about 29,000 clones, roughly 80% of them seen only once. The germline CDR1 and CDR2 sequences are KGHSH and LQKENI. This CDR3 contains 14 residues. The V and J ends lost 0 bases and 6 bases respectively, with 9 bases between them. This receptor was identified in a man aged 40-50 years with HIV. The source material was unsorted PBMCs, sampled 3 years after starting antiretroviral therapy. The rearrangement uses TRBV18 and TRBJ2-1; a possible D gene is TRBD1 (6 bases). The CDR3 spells CASSPPGHPNEQFF. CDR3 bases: TGTGCCAGCTCACCACCGGGACACCCCAATGAGCAGTTCTTC.